This T cell receptor (beta chain) is drawn from a study of vaccination and CD4 T cells after COVID-19. Notes on the study in general: Researchers report that a median about 86% of reactive clones in convalescent patients surfaced only post-vaccination. Post-vaccination reactive clonotypes (median roughly 37) did not differ significantly from post-infection (under 22).

The CDR3 is made up of 11 amino acids. CDR1 and CDR2 (germline): GTSNPN, SVGIG (reference sequence). V was pared by 5 bases and J by 11 bases, with 15 bases between. Worth noting for this clonotype: The antigen remains undetermined.

The Oncomine TCR Beta short-read assay was applied to DNA of cultured CD4+ T cells. TCRdb re-called the PCR reads with MiXCR, one entry per CDR3 protein. The data show 15,000 or so distinct CDR3 sequences, 48% seen once. Described treatment: approximately nine-day PBMC culture with coronavirus spike peptide pools or control peptides (ViraFEST assay). First, ViraFEST expanded antigen-specific T cells with peptide pools, and next it sequenced the TCRs. The clonotype was recovered from a human donor who had recovered from COVID-19. This chain joins TRBV30 and TRBJ1-1, with unresolved D. The sequenced sample was CD4+ T cells from blood, cultured in vitro. CDR3 sequence: CAWVEGRRAFF. CDR3 DNA: TGTGCCTGGGTGGAGGGCCGCCGCGCTTTCTTT.